The present T cell receptor beta chain was sequenced within a study of cytomegalovirus exposure and HLA in healthy donors. Study details: The Caucasian-associated ancestry cluster held roughly 81% of 300 to 500 genotyped donors.

Of note for this clone: Its matching antigen is unknown.

13 Jbeta primers and 60 Vbeta primers were used for the PCR. Method: immunoSEQ multiplex PCR; TCRdb's copy keeps in-frame clones and lacks some. The sample includes 200,000 to 250,000 clones, about 78% of them seen just once. General study results and limits: About 87% or about 30% of the time was how often most TCR beta V segments were productive, according to an earlier analysis.

CDR1 is SGHTA, CDR2 FQGTGA, per germline. The CDR3 spans 16 residues. J gave up 5 bases and V 4 bases, and 6 bases lay outside the gene matches. Sequences were obtained from PBMCs. The source of this sequence is a male donor in good health and CMV-seronegative. The chain links TRBV7-3 to TRBJ2-3, with 13 bases lining up with TRBD2. The CDR3 loop is CASSSGLAGDGDTQYF. The CDR3, as DNA: TGTGCCAGCAGCTCAGGACTAGCGGGAGACGGAGATACGCAGTATTTT.